Each of the 11 T cell receptor beta chains below was sequenced from the same sample in a study of T cell repertoires in cytomegalovirus infection. TCRdb re-called the reads with MiXCR, one entry per CDR3 protein. The table shows some 920,000 distinct CDR3 sequences, with more than 25% occurring only once. Their specific antigens are unknown. The sample was cultured CD8+ T cells from PBMCs, taken from culture after CMV antigen stimulation. Receptor source: a human donor in good health (CMV status not recorded). Some clones in this sample may be carry-over from other donors' samples.

There are many counts of this clonotype. This chain connects TRBV12-3 or TRBV12-4 to TRBJ1-1; the match to TRBD1 covers 11 bases. The CDR3 runs to 19 residues. V dropped 6 bases and J dropped 4; count of bases not matched to a gene: 19. The DNA of the CDR3 is TGTGCCAGCAGCTCAACCGGGACAGGGGGGGGGATTTGGAGCACTGAAGCTTTCTTT. Its translation: CASSSTGTGGGIWSTEAFF.

To note about this clonotype: This may stem from a read error, because a much larger clone lies one nucleotide away. The final CDR3 position lacks the conserved phenylalanine or tryptophan, pointing to a likely read error. This chain links TRBV7-2 with TRBJ1-2; 8 bases are shared with TRBD1. CDR1 is SGHTA and CDR2 is FQGNSA in the germline V gene. This CDR3 contains 14 residues. Trimming at V came to 3 bases and at J to 8 bases, leaving 8 bases not matched to a gene. CDR3 protein: CASSLGTGPLGYTS. The DNA of the CDR3 is TGTGCCAGCAGCTTGGGGACAGGCCCTCTCGGCTACACCTCC.

The table lists this clonotype with a few counts. The chain employs TRBV6-2 or TRBV6-3 and TRBJ2-5; no reliable D call. The germline CDR1 and CDR2 sequences are MNHEY and SVGEGT. The CDR3 runs to 15 residues. Trimming pared 5 bases from V and 3 bases from J, leaving 16 bases between. The CDR3 sequence is CASSPGAREKETQYF. In DNA, the CDR3 is TGTGCCAGCAGTCCCGGAGCTAGGGAAAAAGAGACCCAGTACTTC.

This chain joins TRBV28 and TRBJ2-2; a possible D gene is TRBD1 (5 bases). This CDR3 has 16 residues. Germline-derived CDR1 and CDR2 are MDHEN and SYDVKM. Between the trimmed V and J ends, which lost 2 bases and 5 bases, there was a span of 15 bases. CDR3 loop: CASSLGAALVTGELFF. CDR3 nucleotides: TGTGCCAGCAGTTTAGGGGCAGCCCTGGTGACCGGGGAGCTGTTTTTT.

The sample holds a few counts of this clonotype. This sequence joins TRBV7-6 and TRBJ1-6; D not resolved. The CDR3 is 11 amino acids. Trimming stripped 8 bases from V and 5 bases from J, with 4 bases between. The germline V gene has CDR1 SGHVS and CDR2 FNYEAQ. The CDR3 protein is CASGNNSPLHF. The CDR3 DNA follows: TGTGCCAGCGGGAATAATTCACCCCTCCACTTT. Looking up the rest from reference TRBV7-6 and TRBJ1-6 gives the full variable domain: GAGVSQSPRYKVTKRGQDVALRCDPISGHVSLYWYRQALGQGPEFLTYFNYEAQQDKSGLPNDRFSAERPEGSISTLTIQRTEQRDSAMYRCASGNNSPLHFGNGTRLTVT.

The chain is built from TRBV7-6 and TRBJ1-2; a weak D match, TRBD1 (5 bases). The V gene's germline CDR1 is SGHVS and CDR2 FNYEAQ. The CDR3 consists of 18 residues. Trimming pared 3 bases from V and 2 bases from J, leaving 22 bases between. Written as DNA, the CDR3 is TGTGCCAGCAGCTTTTTCGGGACTCGACCCGATAGGAACTATGGCTACACCTTC. Encoded protein: CASSFFGTRPDRNYGYTF.

This clonotype was found many times. The chain has TRBV7-6 and TRBJ2-3, with 8 bases matching TRBD2. Germline CDR1 SGHVS, CDR2 FNYEAQ. Unmatched junction bases numbered 18, after V lost 5 bases and J lost 2 bases. This CDR3 region has 19 residues. As DNA, the CDR3 is TGTGCCAGCAGCCCACCCTCCGTCGGCGGGGGGTTTTACACAGATACGCAGTATTTT. This gives the protein CASSPPSVGGGFYTDTQYF.

This clonotype was found a few times. This chain links TRBV10-3 with TRBJ1-5; D may be TRBD1 (5 bases). V was clipped by 8 bases and J by 3 bases, with 14 bases between them. Germline lookup yields CDR1 ENHRY and CDR2 SYGVKD. CDR3 length: 14 residues. CDR3 nucleotides: TGTGCCATCGGAGTGCAGGGTATCAATCAGCCCCAGCATTTT. It translates to CAIGVQGINQPQHF.

The rearrangement uses TRBV6-5 and TRBJ1-3, with no clear D. Trimming stripped 4 bases from V and 0 bases from J, with 13 bases between. The length of the CDR3 is 16 residues. The germline gives CDR1 MNHEY, CDR2 SVGAGI. In nucleotides, the CDR3 is TGTGCCAGCAGTTTACGAGGGTTGGTCTCTGGAAACACCATATATTTT. It translates to CASSLRGLVSGNTIYF.

The chain recombines TRBV29-1 with TRBJ2-4; 9 positions agree with TRBD1. The CDR3 spans 13 residues. The V and J ends lost 3 bases and 6 bases, in that order; junction bases with no gene match: 3. The germline CDR1 and CDR2 sequences are SQVTM and ANQGSEA. The CDR3 reads CSVETDRGNIQYF. The CDR3, as DNA: TGCAGCGTTGAGACGGACAGGGGAAACATTCAGTACTTC.

The chain carries TRBV12-3 or TRBV12-4 and TRBJ1-2; TRBD1 is a possible D gene (5 bases). The V gene lost 3 bases and the J gene lost 6 bases, with 14 bases spanning the gap. The CDR3 has 14 residues. Here the CDR3 reads CASSLNPGFHGYTF. The CDR3 nucleotides read TGTGCCAGCAGTTTGAACCCAGGGTTTCATGGCTACACCTTC.